This record looks at one TCR beta chain sequence and its context. The antigen this receptor binds is unknown. No much larger clone exists at a distance of one base, and base qualities are not known. The data derive from a study of T cell repertoires and HLA-DP antigens (dated by TCRdb to 2016 to 2019). Study-level background: The study used an in vitro model of CD4+ T cell alloreactivity against allogeneic HLA-DP presented by transduced HeLa cells. Average DNA input was approximately 200 ng for sorted CD137+CD4+ samples, compared with 1,200 ng for pre-culture CD4+ samples. Compared with self, one alloantigen differed at one amino acid in the peptide-binding groove and the other differed at ten, modelling structurally similar versus dissimilar alloantigens. The three donors were two male and one female, with ages ranging from the 18-to-29 to the 60-to-69 age band. Results the study describes overall, beyond this receptor: Clonality of sorted CD137+ cells was similar against both alloantigens (about 0.4) and much higher than in pre-culture samples (approximately 0.041). The study was limited by having only a few donors, by relying on a non-physiological HeLa antigen-presenting system, and by using total CD4+ responder cells. Average cumulative frequency of clones undetected before culture was 35% to 40% against one allele and over 50% against the other. Naive and memory CD4+ repertoires were not analysed separately.

Magnetic bead negative selection was used to isolate untouched CD4+ T cells from Ficoll-separated PBMC, with an average purity of around 98%. Untouched CD4+ T cells were isolated with magnetic beads from Ficoll-separated PBMC, and a purity of approximately 98% was reached with negligible CD8+ contamination. Peripheral blood mononuclear cells came from the buffy coats of three healthy blood donors. Each of the three donors was CMV seronegative. The DNeasy Blood & Tissue Kit was used to extract genomic DNA. For each subject, genomic DNA from sorted CD137+CD4+ cells and from pre-culture CD4+ baseline samples underwent TCRB sequencing. TCRB CDR3 regions were amplified with the immunoSEQ multiplex PCR using forward primers for 54 TRBV segments and reverse primers for 13 TRBJ segments. Deep resolution, with a target of roughly 220,000 T cell genomes, was applied to the sequencing of pre-culture CD4+ samples. Sequencing of the amplicons on an Illumina HiSeq System generated 87 bp reads spanning the CDR3. On the authors' methods: Reads were corrected for PCR and sequencing errors, and CDR3 regions were defined by alignment to IMGT reference sequences. Synthetic template pools were used to estimate template counts and unique rearrangement counts. Clonality was computed by subtracting Pielou's evenness from 1. The Daley-Smith estimator was used to estimate richness. Morisita's index was used to measure repertoire overlap. Clones present in cultured samples but not detected in the pre-culture repertoire of the same donor were defined as low-abundance clones. As stored in TCRdb, this immuneACCESS dataset retains in-frame rearrangements with V and J assigned. A fraction of the clones does not appear; measured against another copy, unresolved V genes explain less than half of the discrepancy, and the remainder lacks a known reason. V and J calls and clone size are those listed in that table; D and trimming were worked out from the DNA. In all, the sample holds roughly 73,000 clones, and roughly 77% of those were seen once. The ten largest make up 1.5% to 2% of the sample.

From V the trimming removes 8 bases and from J it removes 6 bases, while the gene matches leave 4 bases of the junction unaccounted for. Reading from cysteine to phenylalanine, the CDR3 counts 12 amino acids. The read is trimmed to its CDR3 DNA, 36 bases read in frame from base 1. Per the germline V gene (reference sequence), SEHNR is the CDR1 and FQNEAQ is the CDR2. The chain couples TRBV7-9 to TRBJ2-1, with TRBD2 identical over 7 junction bases. The specimen sequenced was CD4+ T cells from PBMCs. This TCR was sampled from a man between 60 and 75 years old in good health and CMV-seronegative. The CDR3 reads CASARGVNEQFF. The nucleotide sequence reads TGTGCCAGCGCCCGGGGGGTCAATGAGCAGTTCTTC.